The sequence of this T cell receptor (beta chain) was determined in a study of blood T cell repertoires in COVID-19. Study at large: Some COVID-19 samples were acute and others convalescent; all came from the United States, Italy and Spain. T cells, B-cell-depleted T cells, or PBMCs provided the cDNA or gDNA that served as material.

Germline lookup yields CDR1 LGHDT and CDR2 YNNKEL (reference sequence). This CDR3 spans 12 amino acids. The V end was cut by 0 bases, the J end by 10 bases, with 9 bases between. Measured with immunoSEQ multiplex PCR; TCRdb has only the in-frame clones, and not every one. This sample has approximately 400,000 clones, with over 75% found just once. The study assigned cohorts using participant-reported clinical history. All recovered Cohort 3 donors got two negative PCRs, got clearance, or saw symptom resolution. The sample consisted of PBMCs or T cells enriched from blood (not recorded which). V is TRBV3-1 (or the pseudogene TRBV3-2) and J is TRBJ1-1, with unresolved D. The receptor comes from a man aged 25 to 45 who had recovered from COVID-19. Written as DNA, the CDR3 is TGTGCCAGCAGCCAAGAGCCCGAGAGAGCTTTCTTT. It yields the protein CASSQEPERAFF.